Included here is one T cell receptor beta chain sequence, with context. Its antigen is unknown. The data were obtained in a study of T cell responses to AZD1222 COVID-19 vaccine. Study-wide findings and caveats: At study baseline, merely over 5 AZD1222 recipients were seropositive. Spike-wide coverage was observed for vaccine-associated CD4 TCRs, with dominant responses at 160-218 and 743-854. Females outnumbered males among donors, who were mostly white British; clonal diversity was possibly underestimated. Spike-specific TCR breadth and depth rose after two AZD1222 doses.

The data were produced by immunoSEQ multiplex PCR, yet TCRdb's version contains in-frame clones alone and is incomplete. The sample has roughly 110,000 clones, just over 90% seen once; the top ten hold roughly 6.2%. The receptor was derived from an adult who received the AZD1222 COVID-19 vaccine. The sequences come from peripheral blood, collected 28 days after the second AZD1222 dose.

Here the CDR3 DNA reads TGCGCCAGCAGCCAGGGACTAGCGGGAACCAGGAATGAGCAGTTCTTC. Protein sequence: CASSQGLAGTRNEQFF. The chain uses TRBV4-1 and TRBJ2-1; TRBD2 agrees at 13 bases. The CDR3 is 16 amino acids. Germline loops: CDR1 MGHRA, CDR2 YSYEKL. The trim removed 3 bases at V and 7 bases at J, leaving 6 bases unmatched.